Listed below are T cell receptor beta chains from one sample, sequenced in a study of blood T cell repertoires in COVID-19. Libraries were prepared by immunoSEQ multiplex PCR; TCRdb keeps only in-frame clonotypes and omits some of them. Of 200,000 or so clones in the sample, 70% to 90% were seen once. The specimen was peripheral blood. These receptor sequences come from a man aged 50-59 years who had recovered from COVID-19. The CDR3 runs from the conserved cysteine through the conserved F or W. The D gene is left open where the match is weak. The size entry is marked missing in some rows and otherwise reads once, few, many or a size class.

abundance,v_gene,j_gene,d_gene,CDR3aa,CDR3nt
.,TRBV19,TRBJ2-7,TRBD2,CASTSGTSGNYEQYF,TGTGCCAGTACTTCCGGGACTAGCGGGAACTACGAGCAGTACTTC
.,TRBV10-1,TRBJ2-5,.,CASSETGVRETQYF,TGCGCCAGCAGTGAGACGGGGGTGAGAGAGACCCAGTACTTC
.,TRBV19,TRBJ2-7,TRBD2,CASSIGGSGRRHEQYF,TGTGCCAGTAGTATCGGAGGTAGCGGGAGGAGACACGAGCAGTACTTC
.,TRBV5-5,TRBJ2-1,TRBD1,CASSTPGGPHNEQFF,TGTGCCAGCAGCACCCCAGGGGGCCCCCACAATGAGCAGTTCTTC
.,TRBV27,TRBJ2-2,.,CASREAGELFF,TGTGCCAGCAGAGAGGCCGGGGAGCTGTTTTTT
.,TRBV7-5,TRBJ2-3,.,CVILVLRERFGTDTQYF,TGTGTCATCCTAGTCCTCCGGGAGAGATTCGGTACAGATACGCAGTATTTT
once,TRBV5-4,TRBJ2-5,.,CASSLSRRDPYQETQYF,TGTGCCAGCAGCTTGAGTAGGCGGGACCCATACCAAGAGACCCAGTACTTC
.,TRBV5-1,TRBJ2-2,TRBD1,CASILGTGLNTGELFF,TGCGCCAGCATCTTGGGGACAGGACTTAACACCGGGGAGCTGTTTTTT
.,TRBV28,TRBJ2-7,.,CASGHPYEQYF,TGTGCCAGCGGGCACCCCTACGAGCAGTACTTC
.,TRBV11-2,TRBJ2-7,.,CASSGPPLAHEQYF,TGTGCCAGCAGTGGCCCCCCGCTAGCACACGAGCAGTACTTC
few,TRBV3-1/TRBV3-2,TRBJ2-1,TRBD2,CASSQDSRAGLAGANEQFF,TGTGCCAGCAGCCAAGATAGCAGGGCTGGTCTAGCGGGAGCCAATGAGCAGTTCTTC
.,TRBV28,TRBJ2-5,.,CASSLYTASRETQYF,TGTGCCAGCAGTTTATACACAGCTTCCAGGGAGACCCAGTACTTC
.,TRBV18,TRBJ2-5,.,CAGAGGPQETQYF,TGTGCCGGGGCTGGCGGCCCACAAGAGACCCAGTACTTC
.,TRBV11-2,TRBJ2-7,TRBD1,CASSPNRGLPYEQYF,TGTGCCAGCAGCCCCAACAGGGGGCTGCCCTACGAGCAGTACTTC
.,TRBV5-1,TRBJ2-2,.,CASSQGGWDTGELFF,TGCGCCAGCAGCCAAGGAGGGTGGGACACCGGGGAGCTGTTTTTT
.,TRBV21-1,TRBJ2-7,.,CASSKLTGTFFYEQYF,TGTGCCAGCAGCAAACTCACGGGGACTTTTTTCTACGAGCAGTACTTC
once,TRBV7-2,TRBJ2-3,TRBD2,CASSKRPSREGGDTQYF,TGTGCCAGCAGCAAAAGACCGTCGCGGGAGGGAGGAGATACGCAGTATTTT
.,TRBV21-1,TRBJ2-3,.,CASSKSHRSGRRTDTQYF,TGTGCCAGCAGCAAATCTCATCGGAGCGGCAGACGCACAGATACGCAGTATTTT
.,TRBV5-8,TRBJ1-1,.,CASSLVRAGSAGGNTEAFF,TGTGCCAGCAGCTTAGTGAGAGCGGGTTCGGCCGGGGGGAACACTGAAGCTTTCTTT
.,TRBV3-1/TRBV3-2,TRBJ1-6,.,CASSQNLGSPLHF,TGTGCCAGCAGCCAAAACCTAGGTTCACCCCTCCACTTT
.,TRBV18,TRBJ2-1,TRBD2,CASSPAGVRNEQFF,TGTGCCAGCTCACCAGCGGGAGTGAGAAATGAGCAGTTCTTC
.,TRBV24-1,TRBJ2-1,TRBD2,CATSASFSLAGEYNEQFF,TGTGCCACCAGTGCAAGCTTTAGTCTAGCGGGAGAGTACAATGAGCAGTTCTTC
.,TRBV27,TRBJ1-2,.,CASSLGGSNYGYTF,TGTGCCAGCAGTTTAGGGGGCTCTAACTATGGCTACACCTTC
.,TRBV19,TRBJ2-7,TRBD1,CASSIWGPGTGSYEQYF,TGTGCCAGTAGTATATGGGGACCCGGGACAGGTTCCTACGAGCAGTACTTC
.,TRBV5-4,TRBJ2-1,TRBD2,CASSLRTSSGNNEQFF,TGTGCCAGCAGCCTTCGGACTAGTTCGGGAAACAATGAGCAGTTCTTC
.,TRBV11-2,TRBJ2-2,.,CASTPRSSKTTGELFF,TGTGCCAGCACCCCTAGGTCTAGCAAGACAACCGGGGAGCTGTTTTTT
once,TRBV7-9,TRBJ1-1,.,CASTLTVNTEAFF,TGTGCCAGCACCCTGACAGTGAACACTGAAGCTTTCTTT
few,TRBV2,TRBJ2-7,.,CASSEIALNSYEQYF,TGTGCCAGCAGTGAAATAGCGTTGAACTCCTACGAGCAGTACTTC
once,TRBV24-1,TRBJ2-1,.,CATDHQGVGEQFF,TGTGCCACCGATCACCAGGGCGTGGGTGAGCAGTTCTTC
.,TRBV28,TRBJ2-1,TRBD2,CASSLFPGGLAGNNEQFF,TGTGCCAGCAGTTTATTTCCGGGGGGACTAGCGGGTAACAATGAGCAGTTCTTC
.,TRBV24-1,TRBJ2-1,TRBD2,CATSGAGGPANEQFF,TGTGCCACCAGTGGGGCGGGAGGGCCGGCCAATGAGCAGTTCTTC
.,TRBV28,TRBJ2-7,TRBD1,CASTEGQNYEQYF,TGTGCCAGCACCGAGGGACAGAACTACGAGCAGTACTTC
.,TRBV6-5,TRBJ1-2,.,CASSYSEQPNYGYTF,TGTGCCAGCAGTTACTCGGAGCAACCTAACTATGGCTACACCTTC
.,TRBV7-9,TRBJ1-2,.,CASSLTAGLTNYGYTF,TGTGCCAGCAGCTTAACTGCGGGACTGACAAACTATGGCTACACCTTC
.,TRBV28,TRBJ1-1,TRBD1,CASSPPGGRGRTEAFF,TGTGCCAGCAGTCCTCCCGGGGGCAGGGGGCGAACTGAAGCTTTCTTT